This TCR beta chain was identified during a study of T cells after yellow fever vaccination. In the study overall: Fractions low in cell number were prepared with SMART-Seq v4 Ultra Low Input. Study-level points and caveats: Across the CD4 and CD8 compartments, a small share of clonotypes was present in both. Most primary-vaccination clones reappeared after the booster (96% CD4, 88% CD8).

CDR1 is SGHTA and CDR2 is FQGNSA in the germline V gene. V lost 4 bases, J lost 1 base, and 10 bases lay in between. The CDR3 totals 14 residues. UMIs were added to TCR cDNA along with a universal primer site when it was made by 5'RACE template switching. In TCRdb, the 5' RACE reads were re-called with MiXCR into one record per CDR3 protein. The table records under 250,000 distinct CDR3 sequences, 6.9% of them present only once. This clonotype has at least ten counts. Its target is not known. The sequence derives from a man aged 25-40 years who received the YFV17D yellow fever vaccine. The rearrangement joins TRBV7-2 to TRBJ2-5; D call uncertain. The specimen was CD4+ T cells sorted from PBMCs, collected 15 days after the yellow fever booster vaccination. The CDR3 is CASSWGVFQETQYF. CDR3 bases: TGTGCCAGCAGCTGGGGTGTCTTCCAAGAGACCCAGTACTTC. The full variable domain, in which reference TRBV7-2 and TRBJ2-5 provide the parts outside the CDR3, is GAGVSQSPSNKVTEKGKDVELRCDPISGHTALYWYRQSLGQGLEFLIYFQGNSAPDKSGLPSDRFSAERTGGSVSTLTIQRTQQEDSAVYLCASSWGVFQETQYFGPGTRLLVL.